Following are 5 T cell receptor beta chains from one sample sequenced in a study of cytotoxic CD8 clonotypes in ibrutinib-treated CLL. The assay was immunoSEQ multiplex PCR, and TCRdb's table has in-frame clones only and misses some. The data show 76,000 or so clones, over 65% seen once. The sample was PBMCs, taken after 24 months of ibrutinib treatment. Receptors originate from a human donor with chronic lymphocytic leukemia.

This clone has just a few counts. The chain links TRBV5-1 to TRBJ1-4; 10 nucleotides align to TRBD1. Germline trimming cut 5 bases from V and 6 bases from J; bases unmatched to any gene: 4. The CDR3 contains 14 residues. Germline V gene lookup returns CDR1 SGHRS and CDR2 YFSETQ. The CDR3 loop reads CASRSGQGYEKLFF. The CDR3 DNA reads TGCGCCAGCAGATCGGGACAGGGGTATGAAAAACTGTTTTTT.

For this clone: The same CDR3 can be traced to other DNA sequences in this sample. This rearrangement joins TRBV9 to TRBJ2-1; 8 bases agree with TRBD1. CDR3 size: 15 residues. Trimming at V came to 3 bases and at J to 3 bases, leaving 5 bases not matched to a gene. Germline loops: CDR1 SGDLS, CDR2 YYNGEE. The CDR3 DNA is TGTGCCAGCAGCGGTGGACAGGGCGTCTACAATGAGCAGTTCTTC. Amino acids: CASSGGQGVYNEQFF.

This sequence joins TRBV29-1 and TRBJ2-7; tentatively, D is TRBD1 (6 bases). Germline lookup yields CDR1 SQVTM and CDR2 ANQGSEA. CDR3 length: 13 amino acids. Trimming pared 5 bases from V and 2 bases from J, leaving 13 bases between. This CDR3 is CSVRDIGTYEQYF. DNA for the CDR3: TGCAGCGTTCGGGACATTGGGACCTACGAGCAGTACTTC.

V and J are TRBV5-1 and TRBJ2-5, with TRBD2 identical over 7 bases. V trimming: 4 bases; J trimming: 3 bases; junction bases outside the gene matches: 9. The V gene's germline CDR1 is SGHRS and CDR2 YFSETQ. The CDR3 length is 15 residues. As DNA, the CDR3 is TGCGCCAGCAGCAAGAGTCCGGGGGGAGAAGAGACCCAGTACTTC. This translates into CASSKSPGGEETQYF.

The genes are TRBV6-6 and TRBJ1-4, with D hard to call. The CDR3 is made up of 14 amino acids. Germline values: CDR1 MNHNY, CDR2 SVGAGI (reference sequence). Trimming left V 7 bases short and J 1 base short, with 10 bases between. The CDR3: CASIGDRTNEKLFF. The CDR3 DNA follows: TGTGCCAGCATCGGGGATCGAACTAATGAAAAACTGTTTTTT.